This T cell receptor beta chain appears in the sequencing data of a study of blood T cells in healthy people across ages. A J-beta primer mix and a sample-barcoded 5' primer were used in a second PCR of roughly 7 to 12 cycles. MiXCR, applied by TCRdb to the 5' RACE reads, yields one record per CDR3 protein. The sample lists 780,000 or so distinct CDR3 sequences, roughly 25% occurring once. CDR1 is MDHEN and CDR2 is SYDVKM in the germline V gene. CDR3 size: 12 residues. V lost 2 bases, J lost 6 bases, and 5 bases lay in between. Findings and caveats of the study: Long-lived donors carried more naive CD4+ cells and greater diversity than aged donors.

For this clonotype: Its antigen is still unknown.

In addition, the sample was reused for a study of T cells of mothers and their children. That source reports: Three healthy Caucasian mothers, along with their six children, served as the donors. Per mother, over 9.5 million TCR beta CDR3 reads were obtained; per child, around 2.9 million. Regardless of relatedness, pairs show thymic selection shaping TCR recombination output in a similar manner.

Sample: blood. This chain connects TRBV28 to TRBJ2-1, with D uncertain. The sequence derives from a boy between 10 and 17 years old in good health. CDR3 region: CASSLNFNEQFF. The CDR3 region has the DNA TGTGCCAGCAGTTTAAACTTCAATGAGCAGTTCTTC.